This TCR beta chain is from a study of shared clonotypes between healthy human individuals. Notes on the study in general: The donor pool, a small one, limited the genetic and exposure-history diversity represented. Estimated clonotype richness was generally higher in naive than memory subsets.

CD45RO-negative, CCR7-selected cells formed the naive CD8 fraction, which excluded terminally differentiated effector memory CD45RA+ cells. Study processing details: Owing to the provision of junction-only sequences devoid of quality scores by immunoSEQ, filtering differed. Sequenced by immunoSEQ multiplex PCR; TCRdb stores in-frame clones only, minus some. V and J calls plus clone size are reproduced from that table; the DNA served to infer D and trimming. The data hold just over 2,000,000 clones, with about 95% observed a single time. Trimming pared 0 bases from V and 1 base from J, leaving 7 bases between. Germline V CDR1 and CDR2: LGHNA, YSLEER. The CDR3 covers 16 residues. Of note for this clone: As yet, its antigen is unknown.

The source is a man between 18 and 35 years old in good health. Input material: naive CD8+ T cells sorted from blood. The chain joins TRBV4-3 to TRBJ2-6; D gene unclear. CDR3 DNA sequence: TGCGCCAGCAGCCAAGATGGGATATCTGGGGCCAACGTCCTGACTTTC. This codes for CASSQDGISGANVLTF.